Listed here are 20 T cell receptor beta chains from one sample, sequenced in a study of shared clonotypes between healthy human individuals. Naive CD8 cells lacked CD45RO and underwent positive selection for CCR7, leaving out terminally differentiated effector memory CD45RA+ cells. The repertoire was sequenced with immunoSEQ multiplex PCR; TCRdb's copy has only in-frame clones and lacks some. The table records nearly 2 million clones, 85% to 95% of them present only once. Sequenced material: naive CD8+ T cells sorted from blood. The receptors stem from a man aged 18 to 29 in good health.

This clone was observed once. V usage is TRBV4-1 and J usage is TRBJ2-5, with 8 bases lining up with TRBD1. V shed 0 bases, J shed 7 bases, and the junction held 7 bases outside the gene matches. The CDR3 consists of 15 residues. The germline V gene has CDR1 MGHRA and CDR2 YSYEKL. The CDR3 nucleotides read TGCGCCAGCAGCCAAGAGGGGTTTGGACAGGGGACCCAGTACTTC. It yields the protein CASSQEGFGQGTQYF.

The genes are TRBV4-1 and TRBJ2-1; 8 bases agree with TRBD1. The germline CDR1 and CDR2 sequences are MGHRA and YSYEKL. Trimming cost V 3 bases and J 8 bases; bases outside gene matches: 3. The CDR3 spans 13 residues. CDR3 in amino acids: CASSQAGGYEQFF. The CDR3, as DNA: TGCGCCAGCAGCCAGGCAGGGGGCTATGAGCAGTTCTTC.

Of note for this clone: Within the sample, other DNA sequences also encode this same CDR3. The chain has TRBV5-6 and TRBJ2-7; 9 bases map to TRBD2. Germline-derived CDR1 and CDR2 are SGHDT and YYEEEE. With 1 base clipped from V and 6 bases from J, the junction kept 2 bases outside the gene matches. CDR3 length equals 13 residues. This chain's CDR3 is CASSLSLAGEQYF. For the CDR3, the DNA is TGTGCCAGCAGCTTGTCACTAGCGGGCGAGCAGTACTTC. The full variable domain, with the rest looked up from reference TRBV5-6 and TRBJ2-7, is DAGVTQSPTHLIKTRGQQVTLRCSPKSGHDTVSWYQQALGQGPQFIFQYYEEEERQRGNFPDRFSGHQFPNYSSELNVNALLLGDSALYLCASSLSLAGEQYFGPGTRLTVT.

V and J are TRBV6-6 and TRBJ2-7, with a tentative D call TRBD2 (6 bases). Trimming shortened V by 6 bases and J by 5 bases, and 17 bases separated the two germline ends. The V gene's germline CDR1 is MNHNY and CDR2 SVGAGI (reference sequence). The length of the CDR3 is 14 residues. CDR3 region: CASSPLAGSDEQYF. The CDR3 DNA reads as TGTGCCAGCAGCCCCCTCGCGGGAAGCGACGAGCAGTACTTC.

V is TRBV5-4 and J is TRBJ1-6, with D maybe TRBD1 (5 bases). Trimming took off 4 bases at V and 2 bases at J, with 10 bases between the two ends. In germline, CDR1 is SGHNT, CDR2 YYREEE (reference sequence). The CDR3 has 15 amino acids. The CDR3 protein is CASSGSGTYNSPLHF. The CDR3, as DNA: TGTGCCAGCAGCGGGTCAGGGACCTATAATTCACCCCTCCACTTT. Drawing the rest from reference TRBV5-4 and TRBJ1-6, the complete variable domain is ETGVTQSPTHLIKTRGQQVTLRCSSQSGHNTVSWYQQALGQGPQFIFQYYREEENGRGNFPPRFSGLQFPNYSSELNVNALELDDSALYLCASSGSGTYNSPLHFGNGTRLTVT.

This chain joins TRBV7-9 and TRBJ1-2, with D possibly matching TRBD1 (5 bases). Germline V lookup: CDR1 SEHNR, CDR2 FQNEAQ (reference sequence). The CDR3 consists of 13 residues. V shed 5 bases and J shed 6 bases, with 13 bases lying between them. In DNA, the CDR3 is TGTGCCAGCAGCCTAATCAGGGTGGATGGCTACACCTTC. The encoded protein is CASSLIRVDGYTF.

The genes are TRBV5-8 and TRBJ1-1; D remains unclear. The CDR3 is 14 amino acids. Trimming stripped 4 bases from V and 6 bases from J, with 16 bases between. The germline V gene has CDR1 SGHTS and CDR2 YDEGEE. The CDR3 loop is CASSLYLGESEAFF. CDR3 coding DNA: TGTGCCAGCAGCCTGTATCTCGGGGAATCTGAAGCTTTCTTT.

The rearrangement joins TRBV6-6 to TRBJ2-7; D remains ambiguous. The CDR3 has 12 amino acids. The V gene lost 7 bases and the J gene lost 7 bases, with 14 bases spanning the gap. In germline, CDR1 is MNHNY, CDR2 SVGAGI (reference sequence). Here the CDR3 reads CASTPGVWEQYF. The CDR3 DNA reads TGTGCCAGCACCCCTGGGGTTTGGGAGCAGTACTTC.

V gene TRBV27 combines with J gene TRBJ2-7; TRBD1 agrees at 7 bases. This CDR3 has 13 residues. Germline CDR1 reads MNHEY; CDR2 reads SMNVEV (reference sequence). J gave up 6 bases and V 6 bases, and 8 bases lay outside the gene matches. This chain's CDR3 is CASSPEQGPEQYF. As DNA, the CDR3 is TGTGCCAGCAGCCCTGAACAGGGGCCCGAGCAGTACTTC.

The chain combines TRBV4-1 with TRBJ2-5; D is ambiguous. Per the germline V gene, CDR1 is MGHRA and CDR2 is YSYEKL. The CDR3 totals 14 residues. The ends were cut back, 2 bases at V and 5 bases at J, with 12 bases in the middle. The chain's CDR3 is CASSQNRVRETQYF. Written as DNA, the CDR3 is TGCGCCAGCAGCCAAAACCGGGTGCGGGAGACCCAGTACTTC.

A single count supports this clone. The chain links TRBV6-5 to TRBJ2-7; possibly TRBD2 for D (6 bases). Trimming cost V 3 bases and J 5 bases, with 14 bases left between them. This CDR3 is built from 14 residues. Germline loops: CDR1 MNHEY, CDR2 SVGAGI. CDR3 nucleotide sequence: TGTGCCAGCAGTTATTTCGGGAGTCTAGACGAGCAGTACTTC. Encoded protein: CASSYFGSLDEQYF.

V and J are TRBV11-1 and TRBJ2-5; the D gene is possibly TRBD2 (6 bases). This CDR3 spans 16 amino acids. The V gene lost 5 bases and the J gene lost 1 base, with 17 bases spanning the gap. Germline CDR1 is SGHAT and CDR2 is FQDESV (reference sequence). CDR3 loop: CASSAPAGLIQETQYF. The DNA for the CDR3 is TGTGCCAGCAGCGCACCGGCAGGACTAATCCAAGAGACCCAGTACTTC.

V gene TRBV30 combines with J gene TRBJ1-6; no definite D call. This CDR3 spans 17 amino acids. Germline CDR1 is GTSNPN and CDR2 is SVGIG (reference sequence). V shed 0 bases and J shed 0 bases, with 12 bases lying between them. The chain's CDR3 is CAWSVLLKSSYNSPLHF. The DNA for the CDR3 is TGTGCCTGGAGTGTACTACTCAAAAGCTCCTATAATTCACCCCTCCACTTT.

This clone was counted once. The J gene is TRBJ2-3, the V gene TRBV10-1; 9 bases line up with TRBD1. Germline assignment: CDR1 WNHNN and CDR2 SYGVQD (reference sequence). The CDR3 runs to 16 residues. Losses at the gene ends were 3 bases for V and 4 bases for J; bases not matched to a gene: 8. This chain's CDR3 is CASSEGTGGNADTQYF. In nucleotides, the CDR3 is TGCGCCAGCAGTGAAGGTACAGGGGGCAACGCAGATACGCAGTATTTT.

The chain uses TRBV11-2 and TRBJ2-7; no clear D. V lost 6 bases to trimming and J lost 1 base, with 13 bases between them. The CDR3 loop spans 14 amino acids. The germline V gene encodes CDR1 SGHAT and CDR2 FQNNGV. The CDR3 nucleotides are TGTGCCAGCAGTGCTTATGTAGGTTCCTACGAGCAGTACTTC. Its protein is CASSAYVGSYEQYF. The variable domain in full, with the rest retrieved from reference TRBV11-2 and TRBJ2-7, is EAGVAQSPRYKIIEKRQSVAFWCNPISGHATLYWYQQILGQGPKLLIQFQNNGVVDDSQLPKDRFSAERLKGVDSTLKIQPAKLEDSAVYLCASSAYVGSYEQYFGPGTRLTVT.

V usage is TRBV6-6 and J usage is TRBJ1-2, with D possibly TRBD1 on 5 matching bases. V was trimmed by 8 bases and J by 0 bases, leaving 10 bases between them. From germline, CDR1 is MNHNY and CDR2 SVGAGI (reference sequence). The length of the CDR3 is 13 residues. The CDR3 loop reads CASGVQANYGYTF. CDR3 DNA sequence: TGTGCCAGCGGAGTACAGGCTAACTATGGCTACACCTTC.

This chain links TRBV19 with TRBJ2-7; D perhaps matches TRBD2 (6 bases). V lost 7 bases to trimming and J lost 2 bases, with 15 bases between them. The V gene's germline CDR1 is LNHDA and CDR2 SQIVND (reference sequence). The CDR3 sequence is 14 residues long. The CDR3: CASMPPTGAYEQYF. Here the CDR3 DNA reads TGTGCCAGTATGCCGCCTACGGGGGCCTACGAGCAGTACTTC.

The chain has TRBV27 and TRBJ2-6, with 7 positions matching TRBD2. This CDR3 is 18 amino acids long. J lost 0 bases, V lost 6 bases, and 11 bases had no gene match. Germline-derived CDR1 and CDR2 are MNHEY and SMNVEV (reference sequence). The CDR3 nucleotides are TGTGCCAGCAGCAGCGGGAAGGGTCCCTACTCTGGGGCCAACGTCCTGACTTTC. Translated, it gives CASSSGKGPYSGANVLTF.

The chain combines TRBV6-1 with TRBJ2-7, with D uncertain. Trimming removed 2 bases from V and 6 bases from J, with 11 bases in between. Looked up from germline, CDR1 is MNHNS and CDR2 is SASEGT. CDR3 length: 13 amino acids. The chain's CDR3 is CASSEIRLSEQYF. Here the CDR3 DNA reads TGTGCCAGCAGTGAAATCCGCCTTAGCGAGCAGTACTTC.

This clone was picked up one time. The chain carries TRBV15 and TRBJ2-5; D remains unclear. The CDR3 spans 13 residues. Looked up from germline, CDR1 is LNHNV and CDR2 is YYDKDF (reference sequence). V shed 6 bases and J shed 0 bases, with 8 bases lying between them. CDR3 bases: TGTGCCACCAGGACACCGTACCAAGAGACCCAGTACTTC. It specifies CATRTPYQETQYF.